These 25 T cell receptor beta chains share one sample of origin, sequenced in a study of spatial heterogeneity in lung cancer. Their target antigens are unknown. TCRdb independently ran MiXCR on the 5' RACE reads; one entry per CDR3 protein. Of roughly 1,200 distinct CDR3 sequences listed, 15% to 18% are singletons. General observations from the study: One measure, the expanded intratumoral alpha and beta TCR count, tracked tumor mutation counts.

Time point noted: sample taken at primary tumor resection. Source: lung tumor tissue, taken at surgery. Receptors originate from a male donor with early-stage non-small cell lung cancer.

This clonotype occurred a few times. The rearrangement links TRBV5-6 to TRBJ2-7, with D possibly TRBD1 on 6 matching bases. The CDR3 sequence is 13 residues long. Germline V CDR1 and CDR2: SGHDT, YYEEEE. V lost 4 bases and J 3 bases, leaving 11 bases between the germline ends. This CDR3 reads CASSRDTYYEQYF. CDR3 sequence (DNA): TGTGCCAGCAGCAGGGACACCTACTACGAGCAGTACTTC.

This clonotype is medium-sized (0.01 to 0.1%). The chain couples TRBV7-4 to TRBJ2-3; D possibly corresponds to TRBD2 (5 bases). The V and J ends lost 1 base and 6 bases respectively, with 8 bases between them. There are 13 residues in the CDR3. Per the germline V gene, CDR1 is SGHVT and CDR2 is SQSDAQ. CDR3 nucleotides: TGTGCCAGCAGCTTAGGGACTCCGGATACGCAGTATTTT. This codes for CASSLGTPDTQYF. The full variable domain, with the rest looked up from reference TRBV7-4 and TRBJ2-3, is GAGVSQSPRYKVAKRGRDVALRCDSISGHVTLYWYRQTLGQGSEVLTYSQSDAQRDKSGRPSGRFSAERPERSVSTLKIQRTEQGDSAVYLCASSLGTPDTQYFGPGTRLTVL.

In its sample, this clonotype is large. Here the CDR3 DNA reads TGTGCCAGCAGCTTATACGCGGACAGGGTATACGAGCAGTACTTC. It specifies CASSLYADRVYEQYF. The chain carries TRBV7-2 and TRBJ2-7, with 8 bases fitting TRBD1. Germline CDR1 and CDR2: SGHTA and FQGNSA. Trimming took 2 bases from V and 4 from J; bases not matched to a gene: 7. The CDR3 runs to 15 residues. The full variable domain, its missing parts supplied by reference TRBV7-2 and TRBJ2-7, is GAGVSQSPSNKVTEKGKDVELRCDPISGHTALYWYRQSLGQGLEFLIYFQGNSAPDKSGLPSDRFSAERTGGSVSTLTIQRTQQEDSAVYLCASSLYADRVYEQYFGPGTRLTVT.

Relative to its sample, this clonotype is hyperexpanded. The gene calls are TRBV6-5 and TRBJ2-1; 10 nucleotides agree with TRBD2. The V and J ends lost 6 bases and 8 bases, in that order; junction bases with no gene match: 4. Looked up from germline, CDR1 is MNHEY and CDR2 is SVGAGI. The CDR3 has 13 residues. CDR3 amino acids: CASSPSGSDEQFF. DNA of the CDR3: TGTGCCAGCAGCCCTAGCGGGAGTGATGAGCAGTTCTTC.

The chain is built from TRBV20-1 and TRBJ2-7, with a weak D call TRBD1 (6 bases). Trimming removed 4 bases from V and 3 bases from J, with 16 bases in between. Germline lookup yields CDR1 DFQATT and CDR2 SNEGSKA (reference sequence). This CDR3 contains 14 residues. This chain's CDR3 is CSAKFRTERYEQYF. CDR3 nucleotide sequence: TGCAGTGCTAAATTTAGGACAGAGCGCTACGAGCAGTACTTC.

In its sample, this clonotype is medium-sized. The chain employs TRBV27 and TRBJ2-5; D perhaps matches TRBD2 (7 bases). The CDR3 runs to 16 residues. CDR1 and CDR2 from the germline V gene are MNHEY and SMNVEV (reference sequence). Trimming removed 0 bases from V and 4 bases from J, with 15 bases in between. Here the CDR3 DNA reads TGTGCCAGCAGTTTATCGCTCACAGGGAGGGCAGAGACCCAGTACTTC. Translation: CASSLSLTGRAETQYF.

This clonotype is large. The chain couples TRBV7-2 to TRBJ2-1; TRBD2 agrees at 11 bases. The trim removed 5 bases at V and 4 bases at J, leaving 4 bases unmatched. Germline CDR1 reads SGHTA; CDR2 reads FQGNSA. This CDR3 comprises 15 residues. DNA of the CDR3: TGTGCCAGCAGCGCCTCTAGCGGGGGGTACAATGAGCAGTTCTTC. Protein: CASSASSGGYNEQFF.

This CDR3 reads CASSFGRTTTSYEQYF. The CDR3 coding sequence is TGTGCCAGCAGCTTTGGACGGACGACTACCTCCTACGAGCAGTACTTC. The chain couples TRBV5-4 to TRBJ2-7, with a tentative D call TRBD2 (5 bases). Germline V lookup: CDR1 SGHNT, CDR2 YYREEE (reference sequence). V lost 2 bases and J lost 0, with 15 bases in between. This CDR3 is built from 16 residues.

This clonotype was detected ten times or more. The DNA of the CDR3 is TGCAGTGCTAGAGATGGCACGGGACTAGCGGTCAACGAGCAGTACTTC. This encodes CSARDGTGLAVNEQYF. This chain uses TRBV20-1 with TRBJ2-7; 11 nucleotides line up with TRBD2. The CDR3 runs 16 residues. Unmatched junction bases numbered 9, after V lost 0 bases and J lost 5 bases. Per germline, CDR1 DFQATT and CDR2 SNEGSKA (reference sequence).

This clonotype counts as medium-sized (0.01 to 0.1%). The chain couples TRBV6-1 to TRBJ1-1; no reliable D call. The CDR3 is 13 residues long. V was shortened by 2 bases and J by 0 bases, with 4 bases between the two germline ends. Per the germline V gene, CDR1 is MNHNS and CDR2 is SASEGT. In DNA form, the CDR3 reads TGTGCCAGCAGTGAATTGGTGAACACTGAAGCTTTCTTT. The encoded protein is CASSELVNTEAFF.

V is TRBV7-2 and J is TRBJ1-5; D call uncertain. Trimming took off 2 bases at V and 1 base at J, with 12 bases between the two ends. The CDR3 runs to 16 residues. In germline, CDR1 is SGHTA, CDR2 FQGNSA. Written as DNA, the CDR3 is TGTGCCAGCAGCTTAATCCCCTCCGGAAGCAATCAGCCCCAGCATTTT. It translates to CASSLIPSGSNQPQHF.

This clonotype is termed medium-sized. The chain couples TRBV11-2 to TRBJ2-5; 9 bases fit TRBD2. Germline V CDR1 and CDR2: SGHAT, FQNNGV. J lost 6 bases, V lost 5 bases, and 13 bases had no gene match. The CDR3 spans 16 residues. The CDR3 DNA sequence: TGTGCCAGCAGCCCCCGGGGTAGCGGGAGTCTAAAGACCCAGTACTTC. It yields the protein CASSPRGSGSLKTQYF. The variable domain in full, completed from reference TRBV11-2 and TRBJ2-5, reads EAGVAQSPRYKIIEKRQSVAFWCNPISGHATLYWYQQILGQGPKLLIQFQNNGVVDDSQLPKDRFSAERLKGVDSTLKIQPAKLEDSAVYLCASSPRGSGSLKTQYFGPGTRLLVL.

The V gene is TRBV28, the J gene TRBJ2-2; D is perhaps TRBD1 (6 bases). Germline loops: CDR1 MDHEN, CDR2 SYDVKM. Between the trimmed V and J ends, which lost 6 bases and 6 bases, there was a span of 20 bases. The length of the CDR3 is 16 residues. CDR3 protein: CASRELSDRHSGELFF. The CDR3 region has the DNA TGTGCCAGCAGAGAGCTCAGCGACAGGCACTCCGGGGAGCTGTTTTTT.

By share, this clonotype ranks as large. The chain employs TRBV27 and TRBJ2-2; possible D gene TRBD2, 5 bases. The V gene lost 2 bases and the J gene lost 1 base, with 5 bases spanning the gap. Germline CDR1 is MNHEY and CDR2 is SMNVEV (reference sequence). CDR3 size: 14 residues. The CDR3, as DNA: TGTGCCAGCAGTTTAGGGAGGAACACCGGGGAGCTGTTTTTT. Translation: CASSLGRNTGELFF.

By its share, this clonotype is large (0.1 to 1%). The genes are TRBV4-2 and TRBJ2-5, with D unresolved. V was shortened by 4 bases and J by 5 bases, with 8 bases between the two germline ends. Germline values: CDR1 LGHNA, CDR2 YNFKEQ. The CDR3 is made up of 12 amino acids. CDR3 amino acids: CASSPPGETQYF. In nucleotides, the CDR3 is TGTGCCAGCAGCCCCCCCGGGGAGACCCAGTACTTC.

This clonotype is labeled as medium-sized. The rearrangement joins TRBV29-1 to TRBJ2-5; TRBD1 or TRBD2 may be the D gene (5 bases each). V lost 4 bases to trimming and J lost 2 bases, with 11 bases between them. Germline V gene lookup returns CDR1 SQVTM and CDR2 ANQGSEA. This CDR3 is 13 amino acids long. The CDR3, as DNA: TGCAGCGTTGCGGGGCACCCACAAGAGACCCAGTACTTC. Protein: CSVAGHPQETQYF.

In its sample, this clonotype is large. Written as DNA, the CDR3 is TGTGCCAGCAGCCCCATAGGGCGGACAGACAACGCGTACTTC. Its translation is CASSPIGRTDNAYF. The chain employs TRBV6-5 and TRBJ2-7, with D possibly matching TRBD1 (6 bases). The CDR3 runs 14 residues. In germline, CDR1 is MNHEY, CDR2 SVGAGI. The V gene lost 6 bases and the J gene lost 12 bases, with 24 bases spanning the gap.

This clonotype is classed as medium-sized (0.01 to 0.1%). The V call is TRBV7-8, the J call TRBJ2-2; possible D gene TRBD2, 6 bases. Germline V lookup: CDR1 SGHVS, CDR2 FQNEAQ. The CDR3 is 13 residues long. Trimming pared 3 bases from V and 4 bases from J, leaving 6 bases between. CDR3 protein: CASSLGGTGELFF. The CDR3 DNA is TGTGCCAGCAGCTTGGGGGGCACCGGGGAGCTGTTTTTT.

By share, this clonotype counts as large (0.1 to 1%). This chain uses TRBV5-4 with TRBJ2-7; the D gene is possibly TRBD1 (5 bases). The CDR3 has 13 residues. CDR1 and CDR2 from the germline V gene are SGHNT and YYREEE (reference sequence). V lost 0 bases, J lost 2 bases, and 6 bases lay in between. The CDR3 bases are TGTGCCAGCAGCTTGGAGGGGACCTACGAGCAGTACTTC. The encoded protein is CASSLEGTYEQYF.

Sample share makes this clonotype medium-sized. The chain uses TRBV2 and TRBJ2-1; a possible D gene is TRBD1 (5 bases). Germline-derived CDR1 and CDR2 are SNHLY and FYNNEI. The CDR3 length is 16 residues. V was shortened by 6 bases and J by 3 bases, with 18 bases between the two germline ends. The CDR3 sequence: CASSAKIQGFYNEQFF. DNA for the CDR3: TGTGCCAGCAGCGCAAAGATCCAGGGATTCTACAATGAGCAGTTCTTC.

The chain uses TRBV28 and TRBJ1-3, with a weak D call TRBD1 (6 bases). Trimming took 6 bases from V and 3 from J, leaving 15 bases between them. The CDR3 length is 15 residues. The germline CDR1 and CDR2 sequences are MDHEN and SYDVKM. The CDR3 DNA follows: TGTGCCAGCAGAGAACAGGGTTTGGGTGGAAACACCATATATTTT. Translating gives CASREQGLGGNTIYF.

The chain is built from TRBV28 and TRBJ1-1; D ambiguous. CDR3 length equals 14 residues. From germline, CDR1 is MDHEN and CDR2 SYDVKM. With 6 bases removed from V and 2 bases from J, the gap between germline ends came to 13 bases. The DNA of the CDR3 is TGTGCCAGCAGCCCAGTCGCCTCTAACACTGAAGCTTTCTTT. As protein: CASSPVASNTEAFF.

V gene TRBV6-2 or TRBV6-3 combines with J gene TRBJ1-1; the match to TRBD1 covers 8 bases. This CDR3 region has 16 residues. Germline assignment: CDR1 MNHEY and CDR2 SVGEGT. Unmatched junction bases numbered 6, after V lost 2 bases and J lost 1 base. CDR3 region: CASSYGQGGPNTEAFF. In DNA, the CDR3 is TGTGCCAGCAGTTACGGACAGGGAGGGCCGAACACTGAAGCTTTCTTT.

Judged by abundance, this clonotype is medium-sized. This chain links TRBV5-1 with TRBJ1-1; the D gene is possibly TRBD1 (5 bases). CDR1 is SGHRS and CDR2 is YFSETQ in the germline V gene. The ends were cut back, 0 bases at V and 4 bases at J, with 7 bases in the middle. The CDR3 runs to 13 residues. The DNA of the CDR3 is TGCGCCAGCAGCTTGGATCAGGGCACTGAAGCTTTCTTT. Its translation: CASSLDQGTEAFF.

The J gene is TRBJ2-5, the V gene TRBV28; D is possibly TRBD1 or TRBD2 (5 bases each). Trimming cost V 5 bases and J 2 bases, with 15 bases left between them. The CDR3 totals 15 residues. CDR1 is MDHEN and CDR2 is SYDVKM in the germline V gene. CDR3 protein: CASSPGLGAQETQYF. In DNA form, the CDR3 reads TGTGCCAGCAGTCCGGGGCTCGGGGCACAAGAGACCCAGTACTTC.